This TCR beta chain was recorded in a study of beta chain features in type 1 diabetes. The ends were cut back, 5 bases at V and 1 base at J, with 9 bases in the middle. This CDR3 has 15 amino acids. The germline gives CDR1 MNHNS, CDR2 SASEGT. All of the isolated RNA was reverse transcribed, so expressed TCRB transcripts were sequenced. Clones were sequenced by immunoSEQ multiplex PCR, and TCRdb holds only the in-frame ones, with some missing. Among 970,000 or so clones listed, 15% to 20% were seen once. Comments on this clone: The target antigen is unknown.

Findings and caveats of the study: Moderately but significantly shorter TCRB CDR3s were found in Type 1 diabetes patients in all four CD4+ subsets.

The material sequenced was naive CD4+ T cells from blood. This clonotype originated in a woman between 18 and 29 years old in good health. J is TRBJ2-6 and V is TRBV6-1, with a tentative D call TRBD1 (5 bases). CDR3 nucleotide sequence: TGTGCCAGCAGTTGGACATCGTCTGGGGCCAACGTCCTGACTTTC. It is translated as CASSWTSSGANVLTF.